The entry that follows covers one TCR beta chain sequence. Its antigen is unknown. Treatment of the sample: approximately 9-day PBMC culture with coronavirus spike peptide pools or control peptides (ViraFEST assay). Samples of CD4+ T cells were obtained from the unexposed donor before the COVID-19 pandemic (2011-2018). Under the ViraFEST approach, antigen-specific T cells were expanded with peptide pools and TCRs subsequently sequenced. Cultured CD4+ T cells had their DNA profiled by the Oncomine TCR Beta short-read assay. TCRdb processed the PCR reads anew with MiXCR; each CDR3 protein has one entry. This sample has thousands of distinct CDR3 sequences, with around 29% found just once. The sample originates from a study of vaccination and CD4 T cells after COVID-19. In germline, CDR1 is SEHNR, CDR2 FQNEAQ (reference sequence). Trimming took 1 base from V and 3 from J, leaving 16 bases between them. The length of the CDR3 is 17 residues.

The V and J genes are TRBV7-9 and TRBJ1-3; tentative D call: TRBD1 (6 bases). The material sequenced was CD4+ T cells from blood, cultured in vitro. This clonotype originated in a human donor in good health. The DNA of the CDR3 is TGTGCCAGCAGCTTAGGTGAATACAGGGACGGTGGAAACACCATATATTTT. It is translated as CASSLGEYRDGGNTIYF.